This T cell receptor (beta chain) was recorded in a study of T cell responses to AZD1222 COVID-19 vaccine. V shed 6 bases and J shed 6 bases, with 10 bases lying between them. The CDR3 is 12 amino acids. In germline, CDR1 is MDHEN, CDR2 SYDVKM. The protocol was immunoSEQ multiplex PCR, while the TCRdb copy is restricted to in-frame clones and leaves out a portion. The sample records over 100,000 clones, about 90% being singletons. The TCR comes from an adult in good health. Sequenced here: peripheral blood, sampled on day 0 of AZD1222 vaccination. This chain joins TRBV28 and TRBJ2-3, with D perhaps TRBD2 (5 bases). Here the CDR3 reads CASRLTRDTQYF. DNA of the CDR3: TGTGCCAGCAGGCTAACTAGGGATACGCAGTATTTT.